The rows below give T cell receptor beta chains drawn from one sample of a study of blood T cell repertoires in COVID-19. Sequenced by immunoSEQ multiplex PCR; TCRdb stores in-frame clones only, minus some. The repertoire has about 140,000 clones, around 80% of them found once; the top ten carry roughly 8.3%. The sequencing sample was made of peripheral blood. Source of these receptors: a woman older than 75 in a cohort sampled during active or convalescent COVID-19. The CDR3 runs from the conserved cysteine through the conserved F or W. The D gene is left open where the match is weak.

CDR3: CASSPRNTGETQYF
DNA: TGCGCCAGCAGCCCAAGGAATACGGGAGAGACCCAGTACTTC
J: TRBJ2-5
D: -
V: TRBV5-1

CDR3: CASSPDRTSGNTIYF
DNA: TGTGCCAGCTCACCTGACAGGACCTCTGGAAACACCATATATTTT
J: TRBJ1-3
D: -
V: TRBV18

CDR3: CASSIAATGPYGYTF
DNA: TGTGCCAGTAGTATCGCCGCGACAGGCCCCTATGGCTACACCTTC
J: TRBJ1-2
D: -
V: TRBV19

CDR3: CASSYSSRVNTEAFF
DNA: TGTGCCAGCAGTTACTCTTCCAGGGTCAACACTGAAGCTTTCTTT
J: TRBJ1-1
D: -
V: TRBV6-5

CDR3: CATRGLGAATNEKLFF
DNA: TGTGCCACCAGGGGTCTCGGAGCAGCAACTAATGAAAAACTGTTTTTT
J: TRBJ1-4
D: -
V: TRBV15

CDR3: CASSAGRHRDYGYPQYF
DNA: TGTGCCAGCAGCGCAGGTAGACATCGGGACTACGGTTATCCGCAGTATTTT
J: TRBJ2-3
D: TRBD2
V: TRBV7-8

CDR3: CATRRDTGSGANVLTF
DNA: TGTGCCACCAGACGGGACACCGGCTCTGGGGCCAACGTCCTGACTTTC
J: TRBJ2-6
D: -
V: TRBV15

CDR3: CASSPPQDRNIQYF
DNA: TGTGCCAGCTCACCACCCCAGGATCGAAACATTCAGTACTTC
J: TRBJ2-4
D: -
V: TRBV18

CDR3: CASSRLGTGEKLFF
DNA: TGTGCCAGCAGCCGACTTGGGACAGGGGAAAAACTGTTTTTT
J: TRBJ1-4
D: TRBD1
V: TRBV7-9

CDR3: CASSRTDRDSPLHF
DNA: TGTGCCAGCAGCCGTACGGACAGGGATTCACCCCTCCACTTT
J: TRBJ1-6
D: TRBD1
V: TRBV11-2